Listed here are 22 T cell receptor beta chains from one sample, sequenced in a study of blood T cells in healthy people across ages. A J-beta primer mix and a sample-barcoded 5' primer were used in a second PCR of roughly 6 to 11 cycles. TCRdb used MiXCR to reprocess the 5' RACE reads, holding one entry per CDR3 protein. The data show some 1.4 million distinct CDR3 sequences, roughly 40% seen once. The specimen sequenced was blood. The origin of the receptors is a woman aged 18 to 35 in good health.

This clonotype was found a few times. The genes are TRBV9 and TRBJ2-3, with 7 nucleotides matching TRBD1. The CDR3 is 14 amino acids. In germline, CDR1 is SGDLS, CDR2 YYNGEE. V gave up 2 bases and J gave up 4 bases; unmatched junction bases: 4. The CDR3 loop is CASSVTGSADTQYF. CDR3 sequence (DNA): TGTGCCAGCAGCGTGACAGGGAGCGCAGATACGCAGTATTTT.

The CDR3 here is CASGGLAGYEQYF. The CDR3 DNA reads as TGTGCCAGTGGGGGACTAGCGGGCTACGAGCAGTACTTC. The genes are TRBV19 and TRBJ2-7; 12 bases fit TRBD2. This CDR3 has 13 amino acids. V gave up 8 bases and J gave up 3 bases; unmatched junction bases: 2. From germline, CDR1 is LNHDA and CDR2 SQIVND (reference sequence). Full variable domain (outside the CDR3, taken from reference TRBV19 and TRBJ2-7): DGGITQSPKYLFRKEGQNVTLSCEQNLNHDAMYWYRQDPGQGLRLIYYSQIVNDFQKGDIAEGYSVSREKKESFPLTVTSAQKNPTAFYLCASGGLAGYEQYFGPGTRLTVT.

This clonotype appeared many times. The rearrangement uses TRBV20-1 and TRBJ2-3, with a weak D call TRBD2 (6 bases). Germline CDR1 and CDR2: DFQATT and SNEGSKA (reference sequence). CDR3 length equals 14 residues. With 2 bases removed from V and 3 bases from J, the gap between germline ends came to 12 bases. The chain's CDR3 is CSARLAGRTDTQYF. The CDR3 DNA follows: TGCAGTGCTAGATTGGCAGGGAGGACAGATACGCAGTATTTT.

In its sample, this clonotype was seen a few times. The chain recombines TRBV20-1 with TRBJ2-7, with 13 bases lining up with TRBD2. Trimming removed 5 bases from V and 3 bases from J; junction bases left unmatched: 7. This CDR3 comprises 15 residues. Germline V gene lookup returns CDR1 DFQATT and CDR2 SNEGSKA (reference sequence). The CDR3 protein is CSAPRLAGGLYEQYF. DNA of the CDR3: TGCAGTGCTCCAAGACTAGCGGGAGGCCTCTACGAGCAGTACTTC.

This chain uses TRBV5-8 with TRBJ1-5; D is possibly TRBD1 (6 bases). Trimming shortened V by 1 base and J by 3 bases, and 8 bases separated the two germline ends. CDR1 and CDR2 (germline): SGHTS, YDEGEE. This CDR3 is built from 14 residues. The CDR3 region has the DNA TGTGCCAGCAGCTTGTGGGACAACAATCAGCCCCAGCATTTT. As protein: CASSLWDNNQPQHF. Full variable domain (outside the CDR3, taken from reference TRBV5-8 and TRBJ1-5): EAGVTQSPTHLIKTRGQQATLRCSPISGHTSVYWYQQALGLGLQFLLWYDEGEERNRGNFPPRFSGRQFPNYSSELNVNALELEDSALYLCASSLWDNNQPQHFGDGTRLSIL.

A note on this clonotype: Relative to the germline gene, one junction end is altered; a read error may explain this. This chain uses TRBV27 with TRBJ1-3; D ambiguous. The CDR3 sequence is 13 residues long. CDR1 and CDR2 (germline): MNHEY, SMNVEV (reference sequence). The CDR3 sequence is CASSPLSRNTIYF. Written as DNA, the CDR3 is TGTGCCAGCAGCCCCCTCTCTAGAAACACCATATATTTT.

This clonotype occurred once. The chain links TRBV6-5 to TRBJ2-7; 13 bases fit TRBD2. The CDR3 has 19 residues. Germline CDR1 MNHEY, CDR2 SVGAGI. V was pared by 2 bases and J by 7 bases, with 17 bases of the junction left unmatched. The CDR3 nucleotides are TGTGCCAGCAGTTACATCGGGGTTACTAGCGGGAGGGCCGTCAATGAGCAGTACTTC. This gives the protein CASSYIGVTSGRAVNEQYF.

The CDR3 DNA follows: TGTGCCACCAGCCGGACCCCGAATCTGGAAGAAAAACTGTTTTTT. Encoded protein: CATSRTPNLEEKLFF. The chain has TRBV15 and TRBJ1-4; D not resolved. With 5 bases removed from V and 8 bases from J, the gap between germline ends came to 18 bases. Germline CDR1 and CDR2: LNHNV and YYDKDF (reference sequence). This CDR3 has 15 residues.

This chain connects TRBV11-2 to TRBJ1-2; no definite D call. The length of the CDR3 is 16 residues. V was trimmed by 0 bases and J by 6 bases, leaving 17 bases between them. CDR1 and CDR2 from the germline V gene are SGHAT and FQNNGV. The DNA of the CDR3 is TGTGCCAGCAGCTTAGAAGGTCGGGTCGCGGCCGATGGCTACACCTTC. It encodes CASSLEGRVAADGYTF. Full variable domain (missing parts from reference TRBV11-2 and TRBJ1-2): EAGVAQSPRYKIIEKRQSVAFWCNPISGHATLYWYQQILGQGPKLLIQFQNNGVVDDSQLPKDRFSAERLKGVDSTLKIQPAKLEDSAVYLCASSLEGRVAADGYTFGSGTRLTVV.

The chain recombines TRBV4-1 with TRBJ1-2; 8 bases are a match to TRBD1. The CDR3 has 17 residues. The trim removed 4 bases at V and 1 base at J, leaving 11 bases unmatched. Germline-derived CDR1 and CDR2 are MGHRA and YSYEKL. The CDR3 sequence is CASSLGTGGGVNYGYTF. The CDR3 DNA reads as TGCGCCAGCAGCCTCGGGACAGGAGGGGGGGTTAACTATGGCTACACCTTC.

This chain links TRBV12-3 or TRBV12-4 with TRBJ1-2; perhaps TRBD1 as D (5 bases). Trimming removed 5 bases at V and 4 bases at J, with 17 bases between. CDR3 length: 15 amino acids. Here the CDR3 DNA reads TGTGCCAGCAGTCCCCGGGACCGCGAGTCCTATGGCTACACCTTC. Its translation is CASSPRDRESYGYTF.

The V gene is TRBV4-2, the J gene TRBJ1-2, with 7 bases identical to TRBD1. Trimming removed 0 bases from V and 4 bases from J; junction bases left unmatched: 8. This CDR3 contains 16 residues. Per the germline V gene, CDR1 is LGHNA and CDR2 is YNFKEQ. This CDR3 is CASSQDRQGPFYGYTF. CDR3 DNA sequence: TGTGCCAGCAGCCAAGATCGACAGGGACCCTTCTATGGCTACACCTTC.

The V call is TRBV10-1, the J call TRBJ2-3; unclear D gene. V was trimmed by 4 bases and J by 7 bases, leaving 9 bases between them. The CDR3 sequence is 12 residues long. CDR1 is WNHNN, CDR2 SYGVQD, per germline (reference sequence). CDR3 in amino acids: CASSGSVNTQYF. The CDR3 DNA sequence: TGCGCCAGCAGTGGGAGTGTTAATACGCAGTATTTT.

This clonotype was seen a handful of times. The chain combines TRBV20-1 with TRBJ2-1; D is perhaps TRBD1 (6 bases). Deletions cut 6 bases from V and 4 bases from J, with 16 bases between. Germline V gives CDR1 DFQATT, CDR2 SNEGSKA (reference sequence). The CDR3 consists of 14 residues. The CDR3 here is CSAPPGQPYNEQFF. The CDR3 DNA reads TGCAGTGCCCCTCCGGGACAACCTTACAATGAGCAGTTCTTC.

This chain connects TRBV6-1 to TRBJ1-1; 8 bases fit TRBD1. Per the germline V gene, CDR1 is MNHNS and CDR2 is SASEGT. The CDR3 runs 13 residues. The junction had 4 bases not matched to a gene; V was cut back by 10 bases and J by 0 bases. CDR3 in amino acids: CATGQGLNTEAFF. The DNA of the CDR3 is TGTGCCACCGGACAGGGCCTGAACACTGAAGCTTTCTTT.

This chain uses TRBV28 with TRBJ1-2; TRBD1 matches 9 bases. J was trimmed by 2 bases and V by 4 bases; bases with no gene match: 5. The CDR3 runs 15 residues. Germline V gene sequence: CDR1 MDHEN, CDR2 SYDVKM. The CDR3 loop is CASSSYRGRNYGYTF. The DNA for the CDR3 is TGTGCCAGCAGTTCCTACAGGGGGCGCAACTATGGCTACACCTTC.

CDR3 loop: CATSRDPAGAGTDTQYF. DNA for the CDR3: TGTGCCACCAGCAGAGATCCGGCGGGAGCTGGCACAGATACGCAGTATTTT. The chain joins TRBV15 to TRBJ2-3, with TRBD2 matching over 7 bases. The CDR3 sequence is 17 residues long. The germline CDR1 and CDR2 sequences are LNHNV and YYDKDF (reference sequence). V lost 0 bases and J lost 1; bases outside the gene matches: 7.

Comment on this clonotype: The junction differs from germline at one of its ends, possibly a read error. This chain joins TRBV10-3 and TRBJ2-7; D is undetermined. The germline gives CDR1 ENHRY, CDR2 SYGVKD. This CDR3 is 14 amino acids long. The CDR3 is CAIRNAPSSDEQYF. The CDR3 DNA reads as TGTGCCATCAGAAACGCCCCGAGCTCCGACGAGCAGTACTTC.

This clonotype showed up just a few times. J is TRBJ2-6 and V is TRBV5-6; tentative D call: TRBD1 (6 bases). The V gene lost 0 bases and the J gene lost 1 base, with 14 bases spanning the gap. Germline CDR1 is SGHDT and CDR2 is YYEEEE. The CDR3 contains 18 residues. The CDR3, as DNA: TGTGCCAGCAGCTTGGATGGGGGCTGGGTTTCTGGGGCCAACGTCCTGACTTTC. Translating gives CASSLDGGWVSGANVLTF.

The V and J genes are TRBV12-3 or TRBV12-4 and TRBJ1-2; no firm D call. The germline V and J ends were trimmed by 5 bases and 6 bases, with 16 bases remaining between them. This CDR3 is built from 14 residues. Here the CDR3 reads CASSADGWLDGYTF. As DNA, the CDR3 is TGTGCCAGCAGTGCGGACGGCTGGTTGGATGGCTACACCTTC.

The V and J genes are TRBV7-3 and TRBJ1-2; tentatively, D is TRBD1 (5 bases). The CDR3 has 13 amino acids. Germline values: CDR1 SGHTA, CDR2 FQGTGA. Trimming removed 2 bases at V and 3 bases at J, with 7 bases between. CDR3 sequence: CASSLLTDYGYTF. The CDR3 nucleotides read TGTGCCAGCAGCTTATTGACAGACTATGGCTACACCTTC. The full variable domain, rest sourced from reference TRBV7-3 and TRBJ1-2, is GAGVSQTPSNKVTEKGKYVELRCDPISGHTALYWYRQSLGQGPEFLIYFQGTGAADDSGLPNDRFFAVRPEGSVSTLKIQRTERGDSAVYLCASSLLTDYGYTFGSGTRLTVV.

In this sample, this clonotype turned up a few times. The J gene is TRBJ2-3, the V gene TRBV20-1, with 12 nucleotides matching TRBD2. V trimming: 6 bases; J trimming: 0 bases; junction bases outside the gene matches: 10. This CDR3 region has 17 residues. CDR1 DFQATT and CDR2 SNEGSKA come from the germline V gene (reference sequence). In DNA, the CDR3 is TGCAGTGCACAGGTCTCTAGCGGGGGGGCTAGCACAGATACGCAGTATTTT. Amino acids: CSAQVSSGGASTDTQYF.